A selection of T cell receptor beta chains follows, all from one sample in a study of early T cells in non-severe SARS-CoV-2 infection. TCRdb ran MiXCR on the 5' RACE reads and lists one entry per CDR3 protein. This repertoire shows tens of thousands of distinct CDR3 sequences, 6.2% found once; its top ten account for under 8%. The sequencing here drew on whole blood, taken at baseline. These receptors originate from an adult who was a healthcare worker with PCR-confirmed SARS-CoV-2 infection or an uninfected control (not recorded which). Each CDR3 is given with its conserved first and last residue. The D gene is left open where the match is weak. The size of a clone is reported for some rows only, either as once, few or many, or as a class for expanded clones.

len	abundance	v_gene	d_gene	j_gene	CDR3nt	CDR3aa
17	.	TRBV27	.	TRBJ2-1	TGTGCCAGCAGTTTACCAACTCCGGGAATCACCTACAATGAGCAGTTCTTC	CASSLPTPGITYNEQFF
15	many	TRBV5-1	TRBD2	TRBJ2-1	TGCGCCAGCAGCTCCCTAGCGGCTAAATACAATGAGCAGTTCTTC	CASSSLAAKYNEQFF
13	many	TRBV12-3/TRBV12-4	.	TRBJ2-1	TGTGCCAGCCAAAAAAGCTCCTACAATGAGCAGTTCTTC	CASQKSSYNEQFF
15	many	TRBV2	.	TRBJ1-3	TGTGCCAGCAGCCGCGGTGAGGGGTCGCGAAACACCATATATTTT	CASSRGEGSRNTIYF
14	few	TRBV27	.	TRBJ2-7	TGTGCCAGCAGTTTATTAGGGCCCTCCTACGAGCAGTACTTC	CASSLLGPSYEQYF
13	few	TRBV24-1	.	TRBJ2-5	TGTGCCACCAGTGAACAAGGTCAAGAGACCCAGTACTTC	CATSEQGQETQYF
13	many	TRBV28	.	TRBJ2-7	TGTGGCTGTATTGGGGATCGTCGATACGAGCAGTACTTC	CGCIGDRRYEQYF
14	many	TRBV19	.	TRBJ2-7	TGTGCCAGTAGTAAAGACTCGCTGGTTTACGAGCAGTACTTC	CASSKDSLVYEQYF
13	few	TRBV19	.	TRBJ1-5	TGTGCCAGTAGTATTCGACAGAATCAGCCCCAGCATTTT	CASSIRQNQPQHF
15	.	TRBV10-3	.	TRBJ2-1	TGTGCCATCAGTGGCCCACCCCCTAGGGGGAATGAGCAGTTCTTC	CAISGPPPRGNEQFF
14	few	TRBV29-1	.	TRBJ2-1	TGCAGCGCAACGACGGGGGCGAGCTACAATGAGCAGTTCTTC	CSATTGASYNEQFF
16	many	TRBV20-1	TRBD2	TRBJ2-7	TGCAGTGCTAGAGACCCGAGACTAGCGGAGCCATACGAGCAGTACTTC	CSARDPRLAEPYEQYF
15	many	TRBV7-2	.	TRBJ2-7	TGTGCCAGCAGCTTAGCGTCAGGGGACACCTACGAGCAGTACTTC	CASSLASGDTYEQYF
15	few	TRBV7-2	TRBD2	TRBJ2-3	TGTGCCAGCAGCTTACTAGCGGGATTCACAGATACGCAGTATTTT	CASSLLAGFTDTQYF
15	.	TRBV4-3	.	TRBJ2-2	TGCGCCAGCAGCCAAGTAGGGCTAGACACCGGGGAGCTGTTTTTT	CASSQVGLDTGELFF
13	many	TRBV7-6	.	TRBJ1-1	TGTGCCAGCAGCTTAGCAGTAACAGGTGAAGCTTTCTTT	CASSLAVTGEAFF
14	many	TRBV5-1	TRBD2	TRBJ2-3	TGCGCCAGCACCCGGGGAGGGGGCACAGATACGCAGTATTTT	CASTRGGGTDTQYF
15	few	TRBV7-9	TRBD2	TRBJ2-2	TGTGCCAGCAGCTTAGCGAGGACTAGCACCGGGGAGCTGTTTTTT	CASSLARTSTGELFF
13	many	TRBV20-1	.	TRBJ2-3	TGCAGTGCTACGCTAGCGCGCGCAGATACGCAGTATTTT	CSATLARADTQYF
18	.	TRBV3-1	.	TRBJ2-7	TGTGCCAGCAGCCAAGATCTTAGAGTCCGGGACTCCCTCGGGGAGCAGTACTTC	CASSQDLRVRDSLGEQYF
15	few	TRBV11-1	TRBD2	TRBJ2-1	TGTGCCAGCAGCGTGACTAGCGGGACCTACAATGAGCAGTTCTTC	CASSVTSGTYNEQFF
15	many	TRBV30	.	TRBJ2-1	TGTGCCTGGAGTAAAAATACGGGAGAAAGGAATGAGCAGTTCTTC	CAWSKNTGERNEQFF
15	many	TRBV13	.	TRBJ2-3	TGTGCCAGCAGCTTCGGGAGATCGGACACAGATACGCAGTATTTT	CASSFGRSDTDTQYF
15	many	TRBV10-2	TRBD2	TRBJ2-7	TGCGCCAGCAGCCCGGGACTAGCGGGAGGGTACGAGCAGTACTTC	CASSPGLAGGYEQYF
14	.	TRBV7-2	.	TRBJ2-5	TGTGCCAGCAGCTTAGAAGTCCTACAAGAGACCCAGTACTTC	CASSLEVLQETQYF
15	.	TRBV25-1	TRBD1	TRBJ2-3	TGTGCCAGCAGTGAAGTGGCAGGGGGATCAGATACGCAGTATTTT	CASSEVAGGSDTQYF
13	many	TRBV29-1	.	TRBJ1-4	TGCAGCGTTGGATCACCCTCCGGTGAAAAACTGTTTTTT	CSVGSPSGEKLFF
16	many	TRBV28	TRBD1	TRBJ1-1	TGTGCCAGCAGTTCACAGGGGACCCATCTGAACACTGAAGCTTTCTTT	CASSSQGTHLNTEAFF
12	few	TRBV7-6	.	TRBJ2-7	TGTGTCAGCAGCTCCGCCTCCTACGAGCAGTACTTC	CVSSSASYEQYF
13	few	TRBV7-2	.	TRBJ1-5	TGTGCCAGCAGCCGAAGTGGGGGGGCTACCCAGCATTTT	CASSRSGGATQHF
13	.	TRBV3-1	.	TRBJ2-1	TGTGCCAGCAGCCAAACACTAGCACAAGAGCAGTTCTTC	CASSQTLAQEQFF
15	few	TRBV4-3	.	TRBJ1-2	TGCGCCAGCAGCCAAGCCGGGGCAGGGTTTAATGGCTACACCTTC	CASSQAGAGFNGYTF
12	few	TRBV29-1	TRBD2	TRBJ2-7	TGCAGCGTTTCAAGCGGGAGGGGCGAGCAGTACTTC	CSVSSGRGEQYF